These T cell receptor beta chains were read from a single sample in a study of T-cell memory formation after mild COVID-19. TCRdb ran MiXCR on the 5' RACE reads and lists one entry per CDR3 protein. Of roughly 250,000 distinct CDR3 sequences listed, over 15% are singletons. Sequenced: PBMCs or a T cell subset sorted from them (not recorded which). Receptors were obtained from a man aged 18 to 30 who had mild COVID-19 (a few samples of this study predate the infection). Cell type and time point are not known. The CDR3 runs from the conserved cysteine through the conserved F or W. Fields, in order: CDR3 DNA, CDR3 protein, clone size, V gene, J gene, D gene. A D gene is named only where the DNA matches it firmly. Part of the rows lack a size; the others show once, few, many or a class for expanded clones.

cdr3_nt: TGTGCCAGCAGCTTACGCCGAGGAGACTATGGCTACACCTTC; cdr3_aa: CASSLRRGDYGYTF; clone_size: NA; v_call: TRBV5-5; j_call: TRBJ1-2; d_call: NA
cdr3_nt: TGTGCCAGCAGTTCTAGCGGGGGGGCCACCAATGAGCAGTTCTTC; cdr3_aa: CASSSSGGATNEQFF; clone_size: few; v_call: TRBV6-5; j_call: TRBJ2-1; d_call: TRBD2
cdr3_nt: TGTGCCAGCAGGCTCGACAGGGGTAGAGAGACCCAGTACTTC; cdr3_aa: CASRLDRGRETQYF; clone_size: NA; v_call: TRBV6-5; j_call: TRBJ2-5; d_call: TRBD1
cdr3_nt: TGCGCCAGCAGCCAAGTAGGGACAGGCCTAAATTCACCCCTCCACTTT; cdr3_aa: CASSQVGTGLNSPLHF; clone_size: NA; v_call: TRBV4-3; j_call: TRBJ1-6; d_call: TRBD1
cdr3_nt: TGTGCCAGCAGACCCATAGCGGGGGGGGCGGATACGCAGTATTTT; cdr3_aa: CASRPIAGGADTQYF; clone_size: NA; v_call: TRBV5-5; j_call: TRBJ2-3; d_call: TRBD2
cdr3_nt: TGTGCCAGCAGCTTAGCGGGGGGCTTCTACAATGAGCAGTTCTTC; cdr3_aa: CASSLAGGFYNEQFF; clone_size: many; v_call: TRBV7-3; j_call: TRBJ2-1; d_call: TRBD2
cdr3_nt: TGTGCCAGCAGTTTAAATTGGGACAGAAACAATGAGCAGTTCTTC; cdr3_aa: CASSLNWDRNNEQFF; clone_size: many; v_call: TRBV27; j_call: TRBJ2-1; d_call: TRBD1
cdr3_nt: TGCGCCAGCAGCTCGACAGGGAATAATGAAAAACTGTTTTTT; cdr3_aa: CASSSTGNNEKLFF; clone_size: many; v_call: TRBV5-1; j_call: TRBJ1-4; d_call: TRBD1
cdr3_nt: TGTGCCAGCAGTCAACAGACAGGGGGTGTGGGAGATACGCAGTATTTT; cdr3_aa: CASSQQTGGVGDTQYF; clone_size: NA; v_call: TRBV6-2/TRBV6-3; j_call: TRBJ2-3; d_call: TRBD1
cdr3_nt: TGCGCCAGCACTCAGGACAGGGCCGGCACCGGGGAGCTGTTTTTT; cdr3_aa: CASTQDRAGTGELFF; clone_size: NA; v_call: TRBV5-1; j_call: TRBJ2-2; d_call: TRBD1
cdr3_nt: TGTGCCAGCAGTTACATCGACGACGTGGATGAGCAGTTCTTC; cdr3_aa: CASSYIDDVDEQFF; clone_size: few; v_call: TRBV6-2/TRBV6-3; j_call: TRBJ2-1; d_call: NA
cdr3_nt: TGTGCCAGCAGCTTAGAGACGGGGGGTGCGAACACCGGGGAGCTGTTTTTT; cdr3_aa: CASSLETGGANTGELFF; clone_size: NA; v_call: TRBV7-6; j_call: TRBJ2-2; d_call: TRBD2
cdr3_nt: TGCAGCATGGGCACTAGCGGGGGGGCCGAGACCCAGTACTTC; cdr3_aa: CSMGTSGGAETQYF; clone_size: NA; v_call: TRBV20-1; j_call: TRBJ2-5; d_call: TRBD2
cdr3_nt: TGTGCCAGCAGCTATTCGGATAGCAATCAGCCCCAGCATTTT; cdr3_aa: CASSYSDSNQPQHF; clone_size: NA; v_call: TRBV7-9; j_call: TRBJ1-5; d_call: NA
cdr3_nt: TGTGCCAGCAGCTTAGAAAACAGATCCGGTGGGCAGTTCTTC; cdr3_aa: CASSLENRSGGQFF; clone_size: once; v_call: TRBV7-2; j_call: TRBJ2-1; d_call: NA
cdr3_nt: TGTGCCAGCAGCTTAGGACAGTCGTGGAATTCACCCCTCCACTTT; cdr3_aa: CASSLGQSWNSPLHF; clone_size: few; v_call: TRBV11-2; j_call: TRBJ1-6; d_call: NA
cdr3_nt: TGTGCCAGCAGCCAAAGACAGGGAGGGGATACGCAGTATTTT; cdr3_aa: CASSQRQGGDTQYF; clone_size: few; v_call: TRBV7-2; j_call: TRBJ2-3; d_call: NA
cdr3_nt: TGCGCCAGCAGCTTGACGGCCGGCTCTGGGGCCAACGTCCTGACTTTC; cdr3_aa: CASSLTAGSGANVLTF; clone_size: NA; v_call: TRBV5-1; j_call: TRBJ2-6; d_call: NA
cdr3_nt: TGCGCCAGCAGCCAGGGGAGAGGTGCTTACGAGCAGTACTTC; cdr3_aa: CASSQGRGAYEQYF; clone_size: NA; v_call: TRBV4-1; j_call: TRBJ2-7; d_call: NA
cdr3_nt: TGTGCCAGCAGTTGGCGGTTAAGCAATCAGCCCCAGCATTTT; cdr3_aa: CASSWRLSNQPQHF; clone_size: NA; v_call: TRBV6-2/TRBV6-3; j_call: TRBJ1-5; d_call: NA
cdr3_nt: TGTGCCAGCAGTTTGTCCGGCGGGGGCCTTTTTGAAGCTTTCTTT; cdr3_aa: CASSLSGGGLFEAFF; clone_size: few; v_call: TRBV6-2/TRBV6-3; j_call: TRBJ1-1; d_call: NA
cdr3_nt: TGTGCCATCAGTGGGGGGGTCCTCTCATGGGGTGGCTACACCTTC; cdr3_aa: CAISGGVLSWGGYTF; clone_size: NA; v_call: TRBV10-3; j_call: TRBJ1-2; d_call: NA